Below, 27 T cell receptor beta chains from the same sample are listed, as sequenced in a study of fetal regulatory T cell absence and autoimmunity. Libraries were prepared by immunoSEQ multiplex PCR; TCRdb keeps only in-frame clonotypes and omits some of them. The sample includes about 50,000 clones, roughly 80% of them seen just once. The sequenced sample consisted of cord blood. Receptors were obtained from a newborn boy with IPEX syndrome.

The DNA for the CDR3 is TGTGCCAGCAGGCAGGCGGGGGCCCCCTATGGCTACACCTTC. This sequence encodes CASRQAGAPYGYTF. The chain combines TRBV5-8 with TRBJ1-2, with D perhaps matching TRBD1 (6 bases). Trimming left V 5 bases short and J 4 bases short, with 15 bases between. This CDR3 has 14 amino acids. Germline V gene sequence: CDR1 SGHTS, CDR2 YDEGEE. The full variable domain, in which reference TRBV5-8 and TRBJ1-2 provide the parts outside the CDR3, is EAGVTQSPTHLIKTRGQQATLRCSPISGHTSVYWYQQALGLGLQFLLWYDEGEERNRGNFPPRFSGRQFPNYSSELNVNALELEDSALYLCASRQAGAPYGYTFGSGTRLTVV.

In its sample, this clone was seen once. CDR3 DNA: TGTGCCAGCAGTGAAGAGCGCACAGATACGCAGTATTTT. It translates to CASSEERTDTQYF. The chain uses TRBV6-1 and TRBJ2-3; D is unresolved. CDR1 is MNHNS, CDR2 SASEGT, per germline. The CDR3 is made up of 13 amino acids. V was cut by 1 base and J by 1 base, with 3 bases left in between.

This chain uses TRBV6-5 with TRBJ1-2, with a tentative D call TRBD1 (5 bases). CDR1 is MNHEY, CDR2 SVGAGI, per germline. The CDR3 length is 13 residues. V was cut by 0 bases and J by 10 bases, with 12 bases left in between. The CDR3 coding sequence is TGTGCCAGCAGTTACTCGGGGGACCGAGTCTACACCTTC. Translated: CASSYSGDRVYTF.

V gene TRBV7-2 combines with J gene TRBJ2-5, with a tentative D call TRBD2 (6 bases). This CDR3 comprises 16 residues. Germline V gene lookup returns CDR1 SGHTA and CDR2 FQGNSA. Between the trimmed V and J ends, which lost 4 bases and 5 bases, there was a span of 20 bases. The CDR3 DNA sequence: TGTGCCAGCAGCTCCGAGAAGATTTGGGGGAGGGAGACCCAGTACTTC. Translating it yields CASSSEKIWGRETQYF.

This chain uses TRBV19 with TRBJ1-5; the match to TRBD1 covers 10 bases. Germline lookup yields CDR1 LNHDA and CDR2 SQIVND (reference sequence). Unmatched junction bases numbered 4, after V lost 5 bases and J lost 6 bases. CDR3 length equals 14 residues. CDR3 in amino acids: CASSATGGRQPQHF. Written as DNA, the CDR3 is TGTGCCAGTAGTGCGACAGGGGGCCGTCAGCCCCAGCATTTT.

V usage is TRBV11-2 and J usage is TRBJ2-3; D is perhaps TRBD2 (6 bases). V was clipped by 1 base and J by 5 bases, with 16 bases between them. The CDR3 loop spans 16 amino acids. Germline V lookup: CDR1 SGHAT, CDR2 FQNNGV. The CDR3 sequence: CASSLAGAPLRDTQYF. The DNA for the CDR3 is TGTGCCAGCAGCTTAGCGGGAGCTCCCCTAAGAGATACGCAGTATTTT.

The rearrangement uses TRBV6-1 and TRBJ1-2; D is possibly TRBD1 (5 bases). This CDR3 comprises 13 residues. Germline V gene data show CDR1 as MNHNS and CDR2 as SASEGT. Trimming removed 3 bases at V and 6 bases at J, with 11 bases between. The CDR3 bases are TGTGCCAGCAGTGAGGGGCAGGGCCATGGCTACACCTTC. It is translated as CASSEGQGHGYTF.

This clone has just a few counts. The V and J genes are TRBV5-4 and TRBJ2-1; TRBD2 matches 15 bases. The trim removed 2 bases at V and 0 bases at J, leaving 6 bases unmatched. This CDR3 is 19 amino acids long. Germline lookup yields CDR1 SGHNT and CDR2 YYREEE (reference sequence). The CDR3 loop reads CASSFGLAGGLSSYNEQFF. CDR3 coding DNA: TGTGCCAGCAGCTTCGGACTAGCGGGAGGGCTAAGCTCCTACAATGAGCAGTTCTTC.

This clone was detected once. V and J are TRBV4-3 and TRBJ1-3; the match to TRBD1 covers 8 bases. Unmatched junction bases numbered 5, after V lost 0 bases and J lost 4 bases. Germline V lookup: CDR1 LGHNA, CDR2 YSLEER. This CDR3 is built from 16 residues. DNA for the CDR3: TGCGCCAGCAGCCAAGATATAGGGACAGGAGGAAACACCATATATTTT. As protein: CASSQDIGTGGNTIYF.

The rearrangement links TRBV27 to TRBJ2-7; the match to TRBD1 covers 8 bases. The germline CDR1 and CDR2 sequences are MNHEY and SMNVEV (reference sequence). V was pared by 8 bases and J by 5 bases, with 5 bases of the junction left unmatched. This CDR3 has 12 amino acids. CDR3 nucleotide sequence: TGTGCCAGCGCGGACAGGGAAGACGAGCAGTACTTC. Encoded protein: CASADREDEQYF.

The V and J genes are TRBV10-3 and TRBJ2-3, with TRBD2 matching over 11 bases. Unmatched junction bases numbered 4, after V lost 8 bases and J lost 3 bases. This CDR3 region has 14 residues. CDR1 and CDR2 (germline): ENHRY, SYGVKD. In DNA form, the CDR3 reads TGTGCCATCGCGACTAGCGGGAAGACAGATACGCAGTATTTT. The encoded protein is CAIATSGKTDTQYF.

V is TRBV14 and J is TRBJ2-7, with TRBD1 matching 10 bases. V lost 2 bases and J lost 4; bases outside the gene matches: 5. The CDR3 spans 15 residues. Germline V gene lookup returns CDR1 SGHDN and CDR2 FVKESK. This CDR3 is CASSQRQGAAYEQYF. In DNA form, the CDR3 reads TGTGCCAGCAGCCAAAGACAGGGGGCAGCGTACGAGCAGTACTTC.

The chain recombines TRBV2 with TRBJ2-1; 13 bases map to TRBD2. With V trimmed by 4 bases and J by 7 bases, 28 bases remained unmatched. The germline CDR1 and CDR2 sequences are SNHLY and FYNNEI. This CDR3 contains 23 residues. The DNA of the CDR3 is TGTGCCAGCAGTGGGGGAGGACTAGCGGGAGTCGTAGTAAGGTCAGAGGTAGTAAATGAGCAGTTCTTC. This translates into CASSGGGLAGVVVRSEVVNEQFF.

CDR3 sequence reads: CASSYRDRGRNEQYF. The DNA of the CDR3 is TGTGCCAGCAGCTACCGGGACAGGGGGAGGAACGAGCAGTACTTC. The chain combines TRBV5-4 with TRBJ2-5; 11 bases are a match to TRBD1. The last part of the DNA fits TRBJ2-7 better; the J call may be wrong. Germline CDR1 reads SGHNT; CDR2 reads YYREEE (reference sequence). The CDR3 sequence is 15 residues long.

Concerning this clone itself: Sequence at one end of the junction differs from germline and may be a read error. This rearrangement joins TRBV7-7 to TRBJ2-1, with D tentatively TRBD1 or TRBD2 (5 bases each). This CDR3 is built from 18 residues. Germline lookup yields CDR1 SSHAT and CDR2 FNYEAQ (reference sequence). CDR3: CASSLFPPGRRSYNEQFF. CDR3 in DNA: TGTGCTAGCAGCTTATTCCCCCCGGGACGCCGCTCCTACAATGAGCAGTTCTTC.

This sequence joins TRBV10-3 and TRBJ1-1, with 9 positions matching TRBD1. There are 17 residues in the CDR3. Germline V gives CDR1 ENHRY, CDR2 SYGVKD. With 0 bases clipped from V and 0 bases from J, the junction kept 5 bases outside the gene matches. The CDR3 reads CAISESGTGNVNTEAFF. Written as DNA, the CDR3 is TGTGCCATCAGTGAGTCGGGGACAGGGAATGTGAACACTGAAGCTTTCTTT.

V usage is TRBV10-3 and J usage is TRBJ2-1; D not certain. The V end was cut by 6 bases, the J end by 1 base, with 10 bases between. The germline CDR1 and CDR2 sequences are ENHRY and SYGVKD. The length of the CDR3 is 14 residues. CDR3 loop: CAIRWMQSYNEQFF. The CDR3 region has the DNA TGTGCCATCAGGTGGATGCAATCCTACAATGAGCAGTTCTTC.

The chain is built from TRBV7-2 and TRBJ2-2; TRBD2 agrees at 9 bases. Losses at the gene ends were 4 bases for V and 1 base for J; bases not matched to a gene: 4. CDR1 SGHTA and CDR2 FQGNSA come from the germline V gene. This CDR3 region has 16 residues. The DNA of the CDR3 is TGTGCCAGCAGCTCCCTACTAGCGGGGAACACCGGGGAGCTGTTTTTT. This sequence encodes CASSSLLAGNTGELFF.

The chain is built from TRBV12-5 and TRBJ2-1; D not certain. The CDR3 loop spans 11 amino acids. Germline V gives CDR1 LGHNT, CDR2 FRNRAP. V lost 4 bases to trimming and J lost 9 bases, with 7 bases between them. The CDR3 sequence: CASGWGGEQFF. CDR3 in DNA: TGTGCTAGTGGTTGGGGTGGTGAGCAGTTCTTC.

The V and J genes are TRBV19 and TRBJ2-3; unclear D gene. Germline V CDR1 and CDR2: LNHDA, SQIVND (reference sequence). The V gene lost 4 bases and the J gene lost 2 bases, with 7 bases spanning the gap. CDR3 length: 13 amino acids. CDR3 residues: CASSRSSTDTQYF. DNA of the CDR3: TGTGCCAGTAGTAGGAGCTCCACAGATACGCAGTATTTT.

The V call is TRBV4-1, the J call TRBJ1-2; D remains unclear. Deletions cut 1 base from V and 5 bases from J, with 20 bases between. The V gene's germline CDR1 is MGHRA and CDR2 YSYEKL. The CDR3 consists of 17 residues. In nucleotides, the CDR3 is TGCGCCAGCAGCCAAGCTCCCCAGGCTCGCCCAGGTTATGGCTACACCTTC. It translates to CASSQAPQARPGYGYTF.

The chain is built from TRBV18 and TRBJ2-2; 12 bases are shared with TRBD2. This CDR3 comprises 17 residues. Trimming took 3 bases from V and 0 from J; bases not matched to a gene: 2. Germline loops: CDR1 KGHSH, CDR2 LQKENI. CDR3 protein: CASSPLAGGPNTGELFF. The DNA of the CDR3 is TGTGCCAGCTCACCTCTAGCGGGAGGGCCGAACACCGGGGAGCTGTTTTTT. Full variable domain (remainder filled in from reference TRBV18 and TRBJ2-2): NAGVMQNPRHLVRRRGQEARLRCSPMKGHSHVYWYRQLPEEGLKFMVYLQKENIIDESGMPKERFSAEFPKEGPSILRIQQVVRGDSAAYFCASSPLAGGPNTGELFFGEGSRLTVL.

The chain is built from TRBV4-1 and TRBJ1-4; TRBD1 is a possible D gene (5 bases). CDR3 size: 13 residues. V dropped 4 bases and J dropped 5 bases, with 8 bases sitting between them. Germline V gene lookup returns CDR1 MGHRA and CDR2 YSYEKL. The DNA of the CDR3 is TGCGCCAGCAGCCTGGCAGGGAATGAAAAACTGTTTTTT. It codes for CASSLAGNEKLFF.

The rearrangement uses TRBV11-3 and TRBJ2-2; 9 bases match TRBD1. The ends lost 5 bases at V and 5 bases at J; junction bases unmatched: 6. Germline CDR1 is SGHNT and CDR2 is YENEEA. The CDR3 is 15 amino acids. The CDR3 reads CASSPGQGPTGELFF. The DNA of the CDR3 is TGTGCCAGCAGCCCGGGACAGGGACCGACCGGGGAGCTGTTTTTT. Combining the CDR3 with reference TRBV11-3 and TRBJ2-2 gives the whole variable domain EAGVVQSPRYKIIEKKQPVAFWCNPISGHNTLYWYLQNLGQGPELLIRYENEEAVDDSQLPKDRFSAERLKGVDSTLKIQPAELGDSAVYLCASSPGQGPTGELFFGEGSRLTVL.

The chain recombines TRBV6-5 with TRBJ2-7; the match to TRBD2 covers 7 bases. CDR1 is MNHEY and CDR2 is SVGAGI in the germline V gene. Trimming removed 8 bases from V and 4 bases from J; junction bases left unmatched: 14. CDR3 size: 15 residues. CDR3 DNA sequence: TGTGCCAGCGCCCGCGGGGGTCCCTCCGGGTACGAGCAGTACTTC. Translated: CASARGGPSGYEQYF.

This chain connects TRBV27 to TRBJ1-5; D call uncertain. Looked up from germline, CDR1 is MNHEY and CDR2 is SMNVEV (reference sequence). The CDR3 runs 14 residues. V was clipped by 3 bases and J by 6 bases, with 12 bases between them. The DNA of the CDR3 is TGTGCCAGCAGTTTCCCCAGGCGGGGTCAGCCCCAGCATTTT. This sequence encodes CASSFPRRGQPQHF.

This clone turned up a few times. The chain combines TRBV5-6 with TRBJ2-7; no firm D call. Trimming shortened V by 2 bases and J by 6 bases, and 12 bases separated the two germline ends. This CDR3 contains 13 residues. The germline V gene has CDR1 SGHDT and CDR2 YYEEEE. CDR3 sequence: CASSLVASGEQYF. Written as DNA, the CDR3 is TGTGCCAGCAGCTTAGTGGCTAGTGGCGAGCAGTACTTC.